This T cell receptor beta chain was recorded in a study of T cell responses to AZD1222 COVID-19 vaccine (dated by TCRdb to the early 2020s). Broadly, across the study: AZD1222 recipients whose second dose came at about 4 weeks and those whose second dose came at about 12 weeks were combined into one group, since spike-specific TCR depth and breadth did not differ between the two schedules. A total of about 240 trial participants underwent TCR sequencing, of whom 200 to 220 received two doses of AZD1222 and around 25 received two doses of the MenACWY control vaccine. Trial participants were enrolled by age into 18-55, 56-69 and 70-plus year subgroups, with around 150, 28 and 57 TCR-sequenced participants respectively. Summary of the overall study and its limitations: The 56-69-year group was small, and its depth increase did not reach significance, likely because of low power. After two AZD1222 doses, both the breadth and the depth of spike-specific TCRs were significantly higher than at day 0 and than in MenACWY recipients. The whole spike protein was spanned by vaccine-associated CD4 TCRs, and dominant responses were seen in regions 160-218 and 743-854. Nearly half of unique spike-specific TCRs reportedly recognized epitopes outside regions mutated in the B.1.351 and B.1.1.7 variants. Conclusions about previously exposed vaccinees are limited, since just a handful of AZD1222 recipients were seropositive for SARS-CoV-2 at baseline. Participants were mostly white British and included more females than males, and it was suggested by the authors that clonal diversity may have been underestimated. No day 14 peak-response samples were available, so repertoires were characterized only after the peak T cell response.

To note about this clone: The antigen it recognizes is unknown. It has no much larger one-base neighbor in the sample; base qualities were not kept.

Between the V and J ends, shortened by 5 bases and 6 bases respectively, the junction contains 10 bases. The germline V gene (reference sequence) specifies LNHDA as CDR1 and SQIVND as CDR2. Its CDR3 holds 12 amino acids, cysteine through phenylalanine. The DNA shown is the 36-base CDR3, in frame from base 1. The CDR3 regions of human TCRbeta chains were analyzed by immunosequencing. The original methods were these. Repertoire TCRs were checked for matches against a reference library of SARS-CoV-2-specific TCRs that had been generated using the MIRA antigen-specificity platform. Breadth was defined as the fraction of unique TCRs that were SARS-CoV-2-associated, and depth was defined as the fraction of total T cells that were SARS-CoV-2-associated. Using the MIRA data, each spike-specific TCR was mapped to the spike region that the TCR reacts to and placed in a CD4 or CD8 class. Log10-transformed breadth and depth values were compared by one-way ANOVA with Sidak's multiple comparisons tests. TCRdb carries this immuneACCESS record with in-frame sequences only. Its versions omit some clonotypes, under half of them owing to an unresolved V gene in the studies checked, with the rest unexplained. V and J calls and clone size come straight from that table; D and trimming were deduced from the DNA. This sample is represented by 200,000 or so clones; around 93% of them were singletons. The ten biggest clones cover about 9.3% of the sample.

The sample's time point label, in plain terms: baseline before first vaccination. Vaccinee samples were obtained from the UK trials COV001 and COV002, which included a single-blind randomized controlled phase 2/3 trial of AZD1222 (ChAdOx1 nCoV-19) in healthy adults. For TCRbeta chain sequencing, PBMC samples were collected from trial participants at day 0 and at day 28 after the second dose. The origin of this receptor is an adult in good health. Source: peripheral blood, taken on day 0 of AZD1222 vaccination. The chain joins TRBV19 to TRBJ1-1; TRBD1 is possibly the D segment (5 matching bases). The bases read TGTGCCAGTAGTGCGGGGACGGCTGAAGCTTTCTTT. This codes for CASSAGTAEAFF. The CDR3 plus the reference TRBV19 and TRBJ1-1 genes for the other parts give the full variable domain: DGGITQSPKYLFRKEGQNVTLSCEQNLNHDAMYWYRQDPGQGLRLIYYSQIVNDFQKGDIAEGYSVSREKKESFPLTVTSAQKNPTAFYLCASSAGTAEAFFGQGTRLTVV.